This TCR beta chain was profiled in a study of metastatic and nonmetastatic thyroid tumors. Study in general: Samples came from malignant and benign thyroid patients, and repertoires were compared across blood and tumor or nodule tissue. Study results and limitations: The reported finding was significantly higher TCR beta diversity in malignant thyroid tumors relative to benign nodules, in blood and tumor.

This clone has ten or more counts. Its matching antigen is unknown. Ahead of thyroid surgery, no patient had received treatment of any kind. Original methodology: What underpinned the distant-metastasis classifier for papillary thyroid cancer was the set of CDR3 differences across clinicopathological groups. TCRdb re-clonotyped the PCR reads through MiXCR. TCRdb, rather than the study authors, made the V and J calls. The sample lists under 55,000 clones; approximately 17% were seen once. The TCR originated in a female donor with papillary thyroid cancer or a benign thyroid nodule (not recorded which). Some clones in this sample may be carry-over from other donors' samples. The sequenced sample was blood.

The CDR3 region has the DNA TGTGCCAGCAATATCGTTTATAGCAATCAGCCCCAGCATTTT. This sequence encodes CASNIVYSNQPQHF. The V gene is TRBV6-1, the J gene TRBJ1-5; D gene unclear. The V and J ends lost 7 bases and 0 bases respectively, with 10 bases between them. The CDR3 is 14 amino acids. The germline V gene encodes CDR1 MNHNS and CDR2 SASEGT.